This T cell receptor beta chain was retrieved from a study of graft-versus-host responses after intestinal transplantation. Turning to the study itself: The whole recipient group had anti-thymocyte globulin induction followed by tacrolimus and steroids for roughly 3 years. Study observations and caveats: Peak circulating GvH clone levels were associated with early post-transplant HvG declines.

CDR1 is SGHVS, CDR2 FQNEAQ, per germline. J was trimmed by 3 bases and V by 5 bases; bases with no gene match: 5. The CDR3 contains 14 residues. Only in-frame clones appear in the TCRdb table, and some are missing; sequencing was by immunoSEQ multiplex PCR. The sample lists around 67,000 clones; around 90% were seen once. Notes on this clone: What it recognizes is unknown.

The chain joins TRBV7-8 to TRBJ2-7; TRBD1 matches at 9 bases. The sequence came from a human donor who was the organ donor for an intestinal transplant. The input for sequencing was unstimulated CD8+ T cells sorted from spleen or lymph node cells, taken before transplant. The CDR3 coding sequence is TGTGCCAGCAGCCTACGGGACAGGGACTACGAGCAGTACGTC. Its protein is CASSLRDRDYEQYV.